This T cell receptor (beta chain) was identified in a study of T cell responses to AZD1222 COVID-19 vaccine. Study-wide context: The analysis combined second doses at about 4 or about 12 weeks.

Details on this clone: The antigen is unknown. Additional DNA sequences in this sample encode the identical CDR3.

Study-level points and caveats: Targeting of unmutated variant regions was reportedly seen in nearly half of spike-specific TCRs. Possibly, clonal diversity was underestimated; donors were largely white British and included more females. Spike-specific TCR breadth and depth were elevated following two AZD1222 doses.

The repertoire was sequenced with immunoSEQ multiplex PCR; TCRdb's copy has only in-frame clones and lacks some. The sample shows 140,000 to 150,000 clones, around 90% of them seen only once. V was clipped by 1 base and J by 3 bases, with 4 bases between them. The V gene's germline CDR1 is SGHTA and CDR2 FQGNSA. The CDR3 runs to 13 residues. The sequence was obtained from an adult in good health. The chain recombines TRBV7-2 with TRBJ1-5, with D unclear. This material consisted of peripheral blood, taken on day 0 of AZD1222 vaccination. The CDR3 loop is CASSLEVNQPQHF. In DNA form, the CDR3 reads TGTGCCAGCAGCTTAGAAGTCAATCAGCCCCAGCATTTT.